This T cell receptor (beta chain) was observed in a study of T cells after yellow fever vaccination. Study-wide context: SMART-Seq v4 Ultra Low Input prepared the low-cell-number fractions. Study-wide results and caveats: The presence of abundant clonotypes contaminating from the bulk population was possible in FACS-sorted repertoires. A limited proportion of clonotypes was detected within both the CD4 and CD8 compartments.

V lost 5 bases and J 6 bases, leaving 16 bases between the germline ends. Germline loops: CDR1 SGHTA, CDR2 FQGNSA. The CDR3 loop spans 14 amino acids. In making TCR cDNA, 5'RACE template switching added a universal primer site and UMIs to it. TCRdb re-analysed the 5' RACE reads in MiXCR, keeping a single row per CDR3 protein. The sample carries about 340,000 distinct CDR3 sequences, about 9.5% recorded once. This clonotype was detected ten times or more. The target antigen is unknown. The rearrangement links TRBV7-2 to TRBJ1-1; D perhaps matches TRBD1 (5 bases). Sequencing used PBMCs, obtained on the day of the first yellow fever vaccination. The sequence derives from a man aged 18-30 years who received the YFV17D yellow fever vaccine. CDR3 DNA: TGTGCCAGCAGCCAACGCGGGGGTTGGCCTGAAGCTTTCTTT. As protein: CASSQRGGWPEAFF.